The subject of this entry is one TCR beta chain. Using a J-beta primer mix together with a sample-barcoded 5' primer, a second PCR was run for about 6 to 11 cycles. TCRdb ran MiXCR on the 5' RACE reads and lists one entry per CDR3 protein. This sample has more than 650,000 distinct CDR3 sequences; 22% occur once, and the top ten carry 22%. Each sample yielded at least 5 micrograms of PBMC total RNA. This sample is part of a study of blood T cells in healthy people across ages. The CDR3 extends over 13 amino acids. Deletions cut 7 bases from V and 5 bases from J, with 14 bases between. Germline lookup yields CDR1 ENHRY and CDR2 SYGVKD.

The chain has TRBV10-3 and TRBJ2-5; the D gene is possibly TRBD1 (5 bases). The sample was blood. The receptor was isolated from a man between 65 and 85 years old in good health. DNA of the CDR3: TGTGCCATCAAAGCAGGGTCCCATGAGACCCAGTACTTC. The encoded protein is CAIKAGSHETQYF.